Below, 8 T cell receptor beta chains from the same sample are listed, as sequenced in a study of shared clonotypes between healthy human individuals. Libraries were prepared by immunoSEQ multiplex PCR; TCRdb keeps only in-frame clonotypes and omits some of them. The sample lists roughly 1,100,000 clones, about 80% occurring once. Sequencing was carried out using memory CD4+ T cells sorted from blood. Subset here: CD45RA-negative fraction. Every receptor here comes from a man between 18 and 35 years old in good health.

As for this clone: This same CDR3 is encoded by further DNA sequences in the sample. This chain links TRBV6-5 with TRBJ2-6; D gene uncertain. The CDR3 is 13 amino acids. V was shortened by 5 bases and J by 0 bases, with 2 bases between the two germline ends. Germline CDR1 reads MNHEY; CDR2 reads SVGAGI. The DNA for the CDR3 is TGTGCCAGCAGTCTCTCTGGGGCCAACGTCCTGACTTTC. This sequence encodes CASSLSGANVLTF.

V is TRBV7-3 and J is TRBJ1-6, with 9 bases identical to TRBD1. This CDR3 is 16 amino acids long. Germline loops: CDR1 SGHTA, CDR2 FQGTGA. V was pared by 5 bases and J by 9 bases, with 11 bases of the junction left unmatched. The CDR3 loop reads CASSPKGATGGSPLHF. The CDR3 region has the DNA TGTGCCAGCAGCCCCAAGGGGGCGACAGGGGGTTCACCCCTCCACTTT.

The rearrangement links TRBV7-9 to TRBJ1-5; weak D call: TRBD1 (5 bases). V lost 1 base and J lost 3, with 10 bases in between. Germline lookup yields CDR1 SEHNR and CDR2 FQNEAQ (reference sequence). This CDR3 is 15 amino acids long. The CDR3: CASSLDRGDNQPQHF. CDR3 sequence (DNA): TGTGCCAGCAGCTTAGATCGGGGGGACAATCAGCCCCAGCATTTT.

The chain is built from TRBV27 and TRBJ2-2; 7 nucleotides match TRBD1. This CDR3 has 15 residues. Per germline, CDR1 MNHEY and CDR2 SMNVEV (reference sequence). V was clipped by 3 bases and J by 7 bases; unmatched bases: 8. As DNA, the CDR3 is TGTGCCAGCAGTTTTGAGGGACAGCGTATCGGGGAGCTGTTTTTT. It specifies CASSFEGQRIGELFF.

This clone was seen more than once but under ten times. The chain combines TRBV9 with TRBJ2-1, with TRBD1 identical over 8 bases. CDR1 SGDLS and CDR2 YYNGEE come from the germline V gene. The CDR3 sequence is 15 residues long. V was clipped by 1 base and J by 6 bases; unmatched bases: 6. CDR3 protein: CASSVQGQGPNEQFF. DNA for the CDR3: TGTGCCAGCAGCGTACAAGGACAGGGCCCCAATGAGCAGTTCTTC.

The CDR3 spells CASTRLSRGDEKLFF. Here the CDR3 DNA reads TGTGCCAGCACCCGACTGAGCCGCGGGGATGAAAAACTGTTTTTT. This sequence joins TRBV27 and TRBJ1-4, with D hard to call. Trimming shortened V by 7 bases and J by 6 bases, and 18 bases separated the two germline ends. The CDR3 loop spans 15 amino acids. Germline CDR1 and CDR2: MNHEY and SMNVEV (reference sequence).

This clone has ten or more counts. The gene calls are TRBV20-1 and TRBJ2-4; D gene unclear. The CDR3 consists of 10 residues. Germline CDR1 and CDR2: DFQATT and SNEGSKA (reference sequence). V was clipped by 7 bases and J by 8 bases, with 9 bases between them. CDR3 nucleotide sequence: TGCAGTGTTGGGCGAGACATTCAGTACTTC. Its translation: CSVGRDIQYF.

This clone was seen just once. The chain has TRBV5-6 and TRBJ2-3; D remains ambiguous. The CDR3 extends over 14 amino acids. Germline-derived CDR1 and CDR2 are SGHDT and YYEEEE. V was trimmed by 4 bases and J by 4 bases, leaving 13 bases between them. CDR3 DNA: TGTGCCAGCAGCACGGGCCTTCCGGCAGATACGCAGTATTTT. Its translation: CASSTGLPADTQYF.